Listed below are T cell receptor beta chains from one sample, sequenced in a study of T-cell memory formation after mild COVID-19. MiXCR was run by TCRdb on the 5' RACE reads, yielding one entry per CDR3 protein. The sample consists of 150,000 or so distinct CDR3 sequences, approximately 15% of them appearing once. Sequenced material: PBMCs or a T cell subset sorted from them (not recorded which). These receptors were taken from an adult woman who had mild COVID-19 (a few samples of this study predate the infection). Cell type and time point are not known. CDR3s include the opening cysteine and the closing phenylalanine or tryptophan. A D gene is named only where the DNA matches it firmly. Not every row has a clone size; where given, it reads once, few, many or a size class.

>-|14|TRBV29-1|few|TRBJ2-1
CSVEGGVGGNEQFF
TGCAGCGTTGAGGGGGGAGTAGGCGGCAATGAGCAGTTCTTC
>-|16|TRBV27|-|TRBJ1-6
CASTLGNRLSDSPLHF
TGTGCCAGCACTTTGGGAAACCGGCTCAGTGATTCACCCCTCCACTTT
>-|11|TRBV6-6|few|TRBJ2-1
CASSYSNVLFF
TGTGCCAGCAGTTACTCGAATGTTCTCTTCTTC
>TRBD1|19|TRBV24-1|few|TRBJ2-6
CATSARQDRGLAGANVLTF
TGTGCCACCAGTGCCCGACAGGACAGGGGATTAGCTGGGGCCAACGTCCTGACTTTC
>-|17|TRBV4-2|many|TRBJ1-1
CASSPLRRSGMNTEAFF
TGTGCCAGCAGCCCCCTTCGTCGAAGCGGTATGAACACTGAAGCTTTCTTT
>TRBD2|17|TRBV25-1|few|TRBJ2-1
CASSEGLGAGNPYEQFF
TGTGCCAGCAGTGAAGGACTGGGAGCGGGGAACCCCTATGAGCAGTTCTTC
>-|14|TRBV27|few|TRBJ1-2
CASSWRMSNYGYTF
TGTGCCAGCAGTTGGAGGATGTCTAACTATGGCTACACCTTC
>-|16|TRBV4-1|few|TRBJ2-1
CASSQEQGTPYNEQFF
TGCGCCAGCAGCCAGGAACAGGGGACTCCTTACAATGAGCAGTTCTTC
>-|14|TRBV18|few|TRBJ1-2
CASSPLSRDVGYTF
TGTGCCAGCTCACCACTGTCGCGAGATGTCGGCTACACCTTC
>TRBD2|16|TRBV2|-|TRBJ2-1
CASSEGSGSFYNEQFF
TGTGCCAGCAGTGAAGGCAGCGGGAGCTTTTACAATGAGCAGTTCTTC
>-|13|TRBV20-1|many|TRBJ1-2
CSARDPRGYGYTF
TGCAGTGCTAGAGATCCCAGGGGCTATGGCTACACCTTC
>-|12|TRBV19|-|TRBJ2-7
CASSHGGGEQYF
TGTGCCAGTTCCCACGGTGGAGGCGAGCAGTACTTC
>TRBD1|16|TRBV2|-|TRBJ1-2
CASRATGTGPRYGYTF
TGTGCCAGCAGGGCAACCGGGACAGGACCTCGCTATGGCTACACCTTC
>-|15|TRBV5-1|-|TRBJ2-3
CASRAQVQGGDTQYF
TGCGCCAGCAGAGCCCAGGTGCAGGGCGGAGATACGCAGTATTTT
>TRBD2|16|TRBV19|-|TRBJ2-7
CASSVSTSGVAYEQYF
TGTGCCAGTAGTGTCTCGACTAGCGGGGTCGCCTACGAGCAGTACTTC
>-|12|TRBV29-1|few|TRBJ2-1
CSVRGSYNEQFF
TGCAGCGTCCGAGGATCCTACAATGAGCAGTTCTTC
>-|19|TRBV3-1|many|TRBJ1-3
CASSQAGTFSPFSGNTIYF
TGTGCCAGCAGCCAGGCCGGGACATTCTCCCCCTTCTCTGGAAACACCATATATTTT
>TRBD1|15|TRBV4-2|-|TRBJ1-5
CASSQTGAPGQPQHF
TGTGCCAGCAGCCAAACAGGGGCCCCAGGGCAGCCCCAGCATTTT
>-|15|TRBV3-1|many|TRBJ2-3
CASTPGRVITDTQYF
TGTGCCAGCACTCCCGGGCGGGTTATAACAGATACGCAGTATTTT
>-|13|TRBV30|-|TRBJ2-5
CAWSTGLQETQYF
TGTGCCTGGTCGACAGGCCTACAAGAGACCCAGTACTTC
>TRBD2|16|TRBV5-1|many|TRBJ2-1
CASRTRPGTSKNEQFF
TGCGCCAGCAGAACCCGCCCCGGGACTAGCAAAAATGAGCAGTTCTTC
>TRBD2|21|TRBV5-1|once|TRBJ2-3
CASSLVIRGLAERTSTDTQYF
TGCGCCAGCAGCTTGGTCATCCGGGGACTAGCGGAGAGAACTAGCACAGATACGCAGTATTTT
>TRBD2|18|TRBV4-3|few|TRBJ2-7
CASSQDSGLAGAPDEQYF
TGCGCCAGCAGCCAGGACTCGGGACTAGCGGGAGCACCAGACGAGCAGTACTTC
>-|13|TRBV7-6|few|TRBJ2-7
CASSSGEEGEQYF
TGTGCCAGCAGCTCAGGGGAGGAGGGGGAGCAGTACTTC
>-|19|TRBV11-2|-|TRBJ2-3
CASSLDSWGRQGDTDTQYF
TGTGCCAGCAGCTTAGATAGTTGGGGACGGCAGGGTGACACAGATACGCAGTATTTT
>TRBD2|18|TRBV28|-|TRBJ2-7
CASSKPGLAGGPSYEQYF
TGTGCCAGCAGCAAACCCGGACTAGCGGGAGGACCCTCCTACGAGCAGTACTTC
>-|14|TRBV9|few|TRBJ2-3
CASSRRPGTDTQYF
TGTGCCAGCAGCCGTCGGCCGGGCACAGATACGCAGTATTTT
>-|17|TRBV21-1|-|TRBJ2-7
CASSKALINSRSYEQYF
TGTGCCAGCAGCAAAGCGCTCATCAACAGCCGCTCCTACGAGCAGTACTTC
>TRBD1|15|TRBV5-6|-|TRBJ2-1
CASTLGGQGGNEQFF
TGTGCCAGCACCCTAGGGGGACAGGGTGGCAATGAGCAGTTCTTC
>-|15|TRBV6-5|-|TRBJ2-5
CASSQTWHREETQYF
TGTGCCAGCAGTCAAACTTGGCACAGGGAAGAGACCCAGTACTTC
>-|16|TRBV11-2|few|TRBJ2-3
CASRPLSGRGADTQYF
TGTGCCAGCCGACCCTTATCGGGCAGGGGCGCAGATACGCAGTATTTT
>-|14|TRBV29-1|-|TRBJ2-2
CSVKNSGNTGELFF
TGCAGCGTTAAAAATAGCGGGAACACCGGGGAGCTGTTTTTT
>-|16|TRBV29-1|few|TRBJ2-6
CSVETDPSSGANVLTF
TGCAGCGTTGAAACGGACCCTAGCTCTGGGGCCAACGTCCTGACTTTC
>TRBD2|15|TRBV12-5|few|TRBJ2-1
CASGLVLAGGREQFF
TGTGCTAGTGGTTTGGTACTAGCGGGAGGACGTGAGCAGTTCTTC
>TRBD1|15|TRBV4-3|-|TRBJ2-3
CASSQRDRGTDTQYF
TGCGCCAGCAGCCAAAGGGACAGGGGGACAGATACGCAGTATTTT
>-|15|TRBV5-1|few|TRBJ2-5
CASWEQPSLQETQYF
TGCGCCAGCTGGGAACAGCCGAGCCTCCAAGAGACCCAGTACTTC
>TRBD2|17|TRBV20-1|-|TRBJ2-1
CSARGISGGASYNEQFF
TGCAGTGCTAGAGGGATTAGCGGGGGGGCGTCCTACAATGAGCAGTTCTTC
>-|15|TRBV2|-|TRBJ2-7
CASSPPRVQSYEQYF
TGTGCCAGCAGCCCTCCCCGGGTTCAGTCCTACGAGCAGTACTTC
>-|15|TRBV7-9|few|TRBJ1-6
CASSLDQGFNSPLHF
TGTGCCAGCAGCTTAGATCAGGGATTTAATTCACCCCTCCACTTT
>-|17|TRBV4-1|-|TRBJ1-5
CASSQVDLVDFRLPQHF
TGCGCCAGCAGCCAAGTAGATTTGGTCGACTTCAGATTGCCCCAGCATTTT
>-|16|TRBV9|few|TRBJ2-1
CASSVDSYLTGNEQFF
TGTGCCAGCAGCGTAGACTCTTATTTGACGGGTAATGAGCAGTTCTTC
>TRBD2|17|TRBV18|once|TRBJ2-1
CDSSPWGDYRSYNEQFF
TGTGACAGCTCACCATGGGGGGACTACCGCTCCTACAATGAGCAGTTCTTC
>-|14|TRBV7-2|-|TRBJ2-2
CVSSPSRGLGELFF
TGTGTCAGCAGCCCCTCCCGGGGACTCGGGGAGCTGTTTTTT
>-|14|TRBV27|few|TRBJ1-5
CASSLMGGGQPQHF
TGTGCCAGCAGTTTGATGGGGGGCGGTCAGCCCCAGCATTTT
>-|13|TRBV7-9|-|TRBJ1-1
CASSSSGSTEAFF
TGTGCCAGCAGCTCTTCTGGGTCCACTGAAGCTTTCTTT
>-|15|TRBV7-2|-|TRBJ1-5
CASSLTVGGNQPQHF
TGTGCCAGCAGCTTGACGGTCGGGGGGAATCAGCCCCAGCATTTT
>-|16|TRBV5-4|few|TRBJ2-5
CASSSNDWTAGETQYF
TGTGCCAGCAGCTCTAACGACTGGACAGCCGGGGAGACCCAGTACTTC
>-|17|TRBV18|-|TRBJ2-2
CASSPQYKRAKTGELFF
TGTGCCAGCTCACCCCAATACAAGCGGGCGAAGACCGGGGAGCTGTTTTTT
>TRBD2|15|TRBV25-1|many|TRBJ2-1
CASSEFSLAGVTQFF
TGTGCCAGCAGTGAATTTTCACTAGCGGGAGTAACCCAGTTCTTC
>-|15|TRBV21-1|-|TRBJ2-7
CASSKVARSSYEQYF
TGTGCCAGCAGCAAAGTAGCCCGGAGCTCCTACGAGCAGTACTTC
>-|12|TRBV7-3|few|TRBJ2-2
CASSFQGGELFF
TGTGCCAGCAGCTTCCAGGGCGGGGAGCTGTTTTTT
>-|12|TRBV30|many|TRBJ2-7
CAWQRGPGRQYF
TGTGCCTGGCAACGGGGCCCTGGGAGGCAGTACTTC
>-|13|TRBV20-1|few|TRBJ1-5
CSAREGGNQPQHF
TGCAGTGCTAGAGAGGGAGGAAATCAGCCCCAGCATTTT
>-|15|TRBV5-1|-|TRBJ2-7
CASSLAAGLTYEQYF
TGCGCCAGCAGCTTGGCAGCAGGGCTAACCTACGAGCAGTACTTC
>-|14|TRBV5-1|-|TRBJ2-3
CASSLGTNKDTQYF
TGCGCCAGCAGCTTGGGCACGAACAAAGATACGCAGTATTTT
>-|16|TRBV29-1|-|TRBJ2-7
CSVLPLAGGPPYEQYF
TGCAGCGTTCTTCCCCTGGCAGGGGGGCCGCCGTACGAGCAGTACTTC
>-|15|TRBV9|-|TRBJ2-5
CASSVGTIVQETQYF
TGTGCCAGCAGCGTAGGGACGATCGTACAAGAGACCCAGTACTTC